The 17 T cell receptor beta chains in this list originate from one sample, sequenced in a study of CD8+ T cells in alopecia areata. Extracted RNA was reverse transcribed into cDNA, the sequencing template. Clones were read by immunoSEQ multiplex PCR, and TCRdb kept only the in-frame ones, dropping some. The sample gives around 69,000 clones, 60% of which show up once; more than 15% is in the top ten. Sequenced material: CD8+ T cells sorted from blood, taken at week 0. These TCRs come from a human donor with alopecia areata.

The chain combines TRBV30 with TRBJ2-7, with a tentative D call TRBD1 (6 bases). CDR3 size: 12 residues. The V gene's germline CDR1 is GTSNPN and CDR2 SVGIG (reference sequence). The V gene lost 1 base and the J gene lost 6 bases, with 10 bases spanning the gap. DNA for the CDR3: TGTGCCTGGAGTGCGACAGGCACCGAGCAGTACTTC. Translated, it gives CAWSATGTEQYF.

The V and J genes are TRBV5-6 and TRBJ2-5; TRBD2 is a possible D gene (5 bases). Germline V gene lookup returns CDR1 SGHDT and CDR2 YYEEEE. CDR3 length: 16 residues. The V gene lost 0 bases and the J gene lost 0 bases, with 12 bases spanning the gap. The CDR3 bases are TGTGCCAGCAGCTTGGAGCCTAGCCTGTACCAAGAGACCCAGTACTTC. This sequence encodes CASSLEPSLYQETQYF.

For the CDR3, the DNA is TGTGCCAGCAGCTTCTCTCAGGGGGCAAATCAGCCCCAGCATTTT. It yields the protein CASSFSQGANQPQHF. The chain carries TRBV7-9 and TRBJ1-5; TRBD1 agrees at 8 bases. The CDR3 totals 15 residues. Germline CDR1 is SEHNR and CDR2 is FQNEAQ (reference sequence). V was pared by 3 bases and J by 4 bases, with 5 bases of the junction left unmatched.

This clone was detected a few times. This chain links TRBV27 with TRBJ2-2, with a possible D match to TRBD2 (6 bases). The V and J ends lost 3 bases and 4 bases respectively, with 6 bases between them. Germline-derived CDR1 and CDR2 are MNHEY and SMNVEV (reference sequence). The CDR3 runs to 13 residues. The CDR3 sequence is CASSFGGTGELFF. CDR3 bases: TGTGCCAGCAGTTTCGGGGGCACCGGGGAGCTGTTTTTT.

The CDR3 bases are TGCAGCGTCGGCCATGAGCAGTTCTTC. Its protein is CSVGHEQFF. The rearrangement uses TRBV29-1 and TRBJ2-1, with D hard to call. V lost 6 bases to trimming and J lost 8 bases, with 5 bases between them. Germline CDR1 reads SQVTM; CDR2 reads ANQGSEA. CDR3 length: 9 amino acids.

CDR3 DNA sequence: TGTGCCAGCAGCTTAGGTTCAGGGTATAGCAATCAGCCCCAGCATTTT. This translates into CASSLGSGYSNQPQHF. The gene calls are TRBV7-9 and TRBJ1-5; D is possibly TRBD1 (5 bases). The CDR3 spans 16 residues. The V and J ends lost 1 base and 0 bases respectively, with 10 bases between them. CDR1 and CDR2 (germline): SEHNR, FQNEAQ (reference sequence).

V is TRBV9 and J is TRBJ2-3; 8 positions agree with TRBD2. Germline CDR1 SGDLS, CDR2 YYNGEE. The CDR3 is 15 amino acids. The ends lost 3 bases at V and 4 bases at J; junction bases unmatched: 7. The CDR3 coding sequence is TGTGCCAGCAGCGACCTTAGCGGGGTGCCAGATACGCAGTATTTT. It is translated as CASSDLSGVPDTQYF.

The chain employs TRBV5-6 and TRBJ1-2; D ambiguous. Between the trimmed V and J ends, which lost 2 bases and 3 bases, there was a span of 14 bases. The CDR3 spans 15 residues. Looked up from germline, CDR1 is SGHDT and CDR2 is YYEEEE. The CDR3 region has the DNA TGTGCCAGCAGCTTATACGCCGGAGAATACTATGGCTACACCTTC. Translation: CASSLYAGEYYGYTF.

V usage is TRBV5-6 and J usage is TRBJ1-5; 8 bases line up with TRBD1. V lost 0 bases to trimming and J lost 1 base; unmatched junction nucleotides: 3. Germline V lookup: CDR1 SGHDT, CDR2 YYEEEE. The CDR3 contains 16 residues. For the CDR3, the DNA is TGTGCCAGCAGCTTGGGGACAGGGTTGAGCAATCAGCCCCAGCATTTT. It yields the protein CASSLGTGLSNQPQHF.

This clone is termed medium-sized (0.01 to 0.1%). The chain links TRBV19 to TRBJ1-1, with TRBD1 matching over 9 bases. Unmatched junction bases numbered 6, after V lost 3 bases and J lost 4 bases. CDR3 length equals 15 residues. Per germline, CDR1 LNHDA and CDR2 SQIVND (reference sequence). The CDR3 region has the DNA TGTGCCAGTAGTATTTCCGGACAGGGGTCCACTGAAGCTTTCTTT. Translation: CASSISGQGSTEAFF.

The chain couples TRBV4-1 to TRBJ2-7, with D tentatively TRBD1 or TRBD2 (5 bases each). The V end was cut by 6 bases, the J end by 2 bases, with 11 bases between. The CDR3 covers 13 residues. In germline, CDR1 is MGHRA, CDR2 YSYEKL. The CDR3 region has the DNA TGCGCCAGCAGGGGGGTAGGGACCTACGAGCAGTACTTC. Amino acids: CASRGVGTYEQYF.

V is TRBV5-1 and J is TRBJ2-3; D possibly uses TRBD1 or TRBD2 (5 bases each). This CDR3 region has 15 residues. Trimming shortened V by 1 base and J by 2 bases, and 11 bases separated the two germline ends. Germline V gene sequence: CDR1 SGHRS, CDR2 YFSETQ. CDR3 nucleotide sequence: TGCGCCAGCAGCTTGTTTGGGGACCTCACAGATACGCAGTATTTT. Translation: CASSLFGDLTDTQYF.

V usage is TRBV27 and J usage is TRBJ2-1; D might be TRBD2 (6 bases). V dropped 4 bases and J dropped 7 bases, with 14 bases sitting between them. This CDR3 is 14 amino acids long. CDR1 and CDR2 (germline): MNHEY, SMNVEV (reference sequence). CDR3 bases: TGTGCCAGCAGTTCCGATTTACTAGCAAATGAGCAGTTCTTC. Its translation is CASSSDLLANEQFF.

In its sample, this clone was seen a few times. This CDR3 reads CASSVGQTYEQYF. In DNA, the CDR3 is TGTGCCAGCAGCGTAGGGCAGACCTACGAGCAGTACTTC. V gene TRBV9 combines with J gene TRBJ2-7; D unresolved. This CDR3 is 13 amino acids long. V dropped 0 bases and J dropped 2 bases, with 6 bases sitting between them. Germline lookup yields CDR1 SGDLS and CDR2 YYNGEE.

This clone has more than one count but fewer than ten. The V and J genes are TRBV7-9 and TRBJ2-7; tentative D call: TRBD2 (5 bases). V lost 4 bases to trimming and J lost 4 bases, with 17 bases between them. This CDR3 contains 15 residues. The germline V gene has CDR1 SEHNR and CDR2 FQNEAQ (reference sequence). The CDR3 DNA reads TGTGCCAGCAGCTCATCCACCGGGATAACATACGAGCAGTACTTC. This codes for CASSSSTGITYEQYF.

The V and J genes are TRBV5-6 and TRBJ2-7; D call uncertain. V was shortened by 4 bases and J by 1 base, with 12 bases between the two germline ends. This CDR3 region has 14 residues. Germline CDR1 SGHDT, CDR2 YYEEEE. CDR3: CASSLAAPSYEQYF. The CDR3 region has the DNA TGTGCCAGCAGCCTGGCGGCACCTTCCTACGAGCAGTACTTC.

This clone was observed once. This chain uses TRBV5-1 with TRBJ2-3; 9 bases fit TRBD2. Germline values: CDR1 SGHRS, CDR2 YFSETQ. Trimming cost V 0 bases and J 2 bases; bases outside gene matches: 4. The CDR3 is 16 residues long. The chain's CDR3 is CASSLASGIVTDTQYF. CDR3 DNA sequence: TGCGCCAGCAGCTTGGCTAGCGGGATAGTCACAGATACGCAGTATTTT.